This TCR beta chain was recorded in a study of control samples from healthy donors and cancer patients. The germline CDR1 and CDR2 sequences are MGHRA and YSYEKL. CDR3 length: 14 amino acids. V lost 1 base to trimming and J lost 6 bases, with 10 bases between them. Sequencing used immunoSEQ multiplex PCR; TCRdb keeps in-frame clones, though not all of them. The sample yields about 140,000 clones, around 94% seen once. The sample comprised blood. The sequence derives from a man aged 35 to 55 in good health. V is TRBV4-1 and J is TRBJ1-5; D might be TRBD1 (5 bases). The chain's CDR3 is CASSQVWGGQPQHF. In DNA form, the CDR3 reads TGCGCCAGCAGCCAAGTTTGGGGCGGTCAGCCCCAGCATTTT.